Listed below are T cell receptor beta chains from one sample, sequenced in a study of blood T cell repertoires in COVID-19. Method: immunoSEQ multiplex PCR; TCRdb's copy keeps in-frame clones and lacks some. The sample lists 130,000 to 150,000 clones, 80% to 90% occurring once. Sequenced sample: peripheral blood. Receptors were obtained from a woman aged 60-75 years with COVID-19, enrolled during active disease. CDR3s include the opening cysteine and the closing phenylalanine or tryptophan. Each record gives: CDR3 protein, CDR3 DNA, V gene, D gene, clone size, J gene. The D gene is left open where the match is weak. A clone size is listed for some rows: how often the clone was seen (once, few, many), or a class if it is expanded.

CDR3aa: CASTLRGTGEYEQYF
CDR3nt: TGTGCCAGCACCCTACGTGGGACAGGGGAATACGAGCAGTACTTC
v_gene: TRBV27
d_gene: TRBD1
abundance: .
j_gene: TRBJ2-7

CDR3aa: CASSQRTADRGGYTF
CDR3nt: TGTGCCAGCAGCCAGAGGACAGCCGATCGCGGTGGCTACACCTTC
v_gene: TRBV7-9
d_gene: .
abundance: .
j_gene: TRBJ1-2

CDR3aa: CATSDWTSGGQETQYF
CDR3nt: TGTGCCACCAGTGATTGGACTAGCGGGGGCCAAGAGACCCAGTACTTC
v_gene: TRBV24-1
d_gene: TRBD2
abundance: .
j_gene: TRBJ2-5

CDR3aa: CASSLEAGQGFLNGYTF
CDR3nt: TGTGCCAGCAGCTTAGAGGCGGGACAGGGCTTTTTAAATGGCTACACCTTC
v_gene: TRBV7-6
d_gene: TRBD1
abundance: .
j_gene: TRBJ1-2

CDR3aa: CASSIPGGGFETFF
CDR3nt: TGTGCCAGCAGTATCCCAGGGGGCGGCTTCGAAACTTTCTTT
v_gene: TRBV6-5
d_gene: TRBD1
abundance: .
j_gene: TRBJ1-1

CDR3aa: CASSLRQYEQYF
CDR3nt: TGTGCCAGCAGCTTAAGACAGTACGAGCAGTACTTC
v_gene: TRBV13
d_gene: .
abundance: .
j_gene: TRBJ2-7

CDR3aa: CASSPDSSNQPQHF
CDR3nt: TGCGCCAGCAGCCCGGACAGCAGCAATCAGCCCCAGCATTTT
v_gene: TRBV5-1
d_gene: .
abundance: .
j_gene: TRBJ1-5

CDR3aa: CASSPPGTSATYEQYF
CDR3nt: TGTGCCAGCAGCCCGCCCGGGACTAGCGCAACATACGAGCAGTACTTC
v_gene: TRBV5-4
d_gene: TRBD2
abundance: .
j_gene: TRBJ2-7

CDR3aa: CASSPVLSGGDNEQFF
CDR3nt: TGTGCCAGCAGTCCAGTCTTAAGCGGGGGGGACAATGAGCAGTTCTTC
v_gene: TRBV6-2/TRBV6-3
d_gene: TRBD2
abundance: .
j_gene: TRBJ2-1

CDR3aa: CASSVGRGGTEAFF
CDR3nt: TGTGCCAGCAGCGTAGGCAGGGGCGGGACTGAAGCTTTCTTT
v_gene: TRBV9
d_gene: .
abundance: .
j_gene: TRBJ1-1

CDR3aa: CASSLVPQYLIQAFATNEKLFF
CDR3nt: TGTGCCAGCAGCTTAGTCCCGCAGTACTTGATTCAGGCTTTTGCAACTAATGAAAAACTGTTTTTT
v_gene: TRBV7-8
d_gene: .
abundance: .
j_gene: TRBJ1-4

CDR3aa: CAWSSGLAGGPGTQYF
CDR3nt: TGTGCCTGGAGTTCGGGACTAGCGGGGGGCCCGGGGACCCAGTACTTC
v_gene: TRBV30
d_gene: TRBD2
abundance: .
j_gene: TRBJ2-5

CDR3aa: CASSLRTTYTDTQYF
CDR3nt: TGTGCCAGCAGCTTGAGGACTACCTACACAGATACGCAGTATTTT
v_gene: TRBV5-8
d_gene: .
abundance: .
j_gene: TRBJ2-3

CDR3aa: CASSLSGLAGDTDTQYF
CDR3nt: TGCGCCAGCAGCCTATCGGGACTAGCGGGGGACACAGATACGCAGTATTTT
v_gene: TRBV5-1
d_gene: TRBD2
abundance: .
j_gene: TRBJ2-3

CDR3aa: CASSLGSGALLSGYTF
CDR3nt: TGTGCCAGCAGTTTAGGGTCTGGGGCCCTCCTGAGTGGCTACACCTTC
v_gene: TRBV27
d_gene: .
abundance: .
j_gene: TRBJ1-2

CDR3aa: CASSYSYQGGGTEAFF
CDR3nt: TGTGCCAGCAGTTACTCCTATCAGGGGGGAGGCACTGAAGCTTTCTTT
v_gene: TRBV6-2/TRBV6-3
d_gene: TRBD1
abundance: .
j_gene: TRBJ1-1

CDR3aa: CASSQGQAQETQYF
CDR3nt: TGTGCCAGCAGCCAGGGACAGGCCCAAGAGACCCAGTACTTC
v_gene: TRBV6-5
d_gene: TRBD1
abundance: .
j_gene: TRBJ2-5

CDR3aa: CASSPTWTEHYEQYF
CDR3nt: TGTGCCAGCAGTCCAACCTGGACAGAACACTACGAGCAGTACTTC
v_gene: TRBV28
d_gene: .
abundance: .
j_gene: TRBJ2-7

CDR3aa: CSVAGGVNQPQHF
CDR3nt: TGCAGCGTTGCGGGGGGAGTCAATCAGCCCCAGCATTTT
v_gene: TRBV29-1
d_gene: .
abundance: .
j_gene: TRBJ1-5

CDR3aa: CASSQDGRGPPGNTIYF
CDR3nt: TGTGCCAGCAGCCAAGACGGGAGGGGGCCCCCTGGAAACACCATATATTTT
v_gene: TRBV3-1/TRBV3-2
d_gene: TRBD1
abundance: .
j_gene: TRBJ1-3

CDR3aa: CASSMTGPLNTEAFF
CDR3nt: TGTGCCAGCAGCATGACAGGGCCCCTCAACACTGAAGCTTTCTTT
v_gene: TRBV7-3
d_gene: TRBD1
abundance: once
j_gene: TRBJ1-1

CDR3aa: CASSELAVVLSTDLEEKLFF
CDR3nt: TGTGCCAGCAGTGAACTTGCCGTCGTCCTTTCGACAGACCTCGAGGAAAAACTGTTTTTT
v_gene: TRBV6-1
d_gene: .
abundance: once
j_gene: TRBJ1-4

CDR3aa: CASSFLSGTAGTQYF
CDR3nt: TGTGCCAGCAGCTTCCTCAGCGGGACCGCGGGGACCCAGTACTTC
v_gene: TRBV11-1
d_gene: TRBD2
abundance: .
j_gene: TRBJ2-5

CDR3aa: CASSAARRRIYGYTF
CDR3nt: TGTGCCAGCAGCGCGGCCAGGAGGCGGATTTATGGCTACACCTTC
v_gene: TRBV5-6
d_gene: .
abundance: .
j_gene: TRBJ1-2

CDR3aa: CASSLVTGVDEQFF
CDR3nt: TGCGCCAGCAGCTTGGTAACCGGGGTCGATGAGCAGTTCTTC
v_gene: TRBV5-1
d_gene: .
abundance: .
j_gene: TRBJ2-1

CDR3aa: CASSWNMDRGTSYEQYF
CDR3nt: TGTGCCAGCAGCTGGAATATGGATAGGGGGACGTCCTACGAGCAGTACTTC
v_gene: TRBV11-2
d_gene: .
abundance: .
j_gene: TRBJ2-7

CDR3aa: CASSEEIRGQQQYF
CDR3nt: TGTGCCAGCAGTGAAGAGATAAGGGGGCAACAGCAGTACTTC
v_gene: TRBV2
d_gene: TRBD1
abundance: .
j_gene: TRBJ2-7

CDR3aa: CASSGRDRLSYEQYF
CDR3nt: TGTGCCAGCAGTGGCCGGGACAGGCTCTCCTACGAGCAGTACTTC
v_gene: TRBV2
d_gene: TRBD1
abundance: .
j_gene: TRBJ2-7

CDR3aa: CASAGVRGGRTEAFF
CDR3nt: TGTGCCAGTGCGGGGGTGCGTGGGGGCAGAACTGAAGCTTTCTTT
v_gene: TRBV6-5
d_gene: .
abundance: .
j_gene: TRBJ1-1

CDR3aa: CASSSGKGTGLANTEAFF
CDR3nt: TGTGCCAGCAGCTCAGGGAAAGGGACAGGCCTCGCAAACACTGAAGCTTTCTTT
v_gene: TRBV5-4
d_gene: TRBD1
abundance: .
j_gene: TRBJ1-1

CDR3aa: CASGFVGEGRPQHF
CDR3nt: TGTGCTAGTGGTTTTGTCGGGGAAGGACGGCCCCAGCATTTT
v_gene: TRBV12-5
d_gene: .
abundance: .
j_gene: TRBJ1-5

CDR3aa: CAISESKSGLADYNEQFF
CDR3nt: TGTGCCATCAGTGAGTCGAAATCAGGACTAGCCGACTACAATGAGCAGTTCTTC
v_gene: TRBV10-3
d_gene: TRBD2
abundance: .
j_gene: TRBJ2-1

CDR3aa: CASSLAGTELQNYGYTF
CDR3nt: TGTGCCAGCAGCTTGGCCGGGACAGAGTTACAGAACTATGGCTACACCTTC
v_gene: TRBV7-9
d_gene: TRBD1
abundance: .
j_gene: TRBJ1-2

CDR3aa: CASSRRPGGENSPLHF
CDR3nt: TGTGCCAGCAGCAGGAGGCCAGGGGGCGAAAATTCACCCCTCCACTTT
v_gene: TRBV6-2/TRBV6-3
d_gene: TRBD1
abundance: .
j_gene: TRBJ1-6

CDR3aa: CASSPSAGRSDEQYF
CDR3nt: TGTGCCAGCTCACCTTCAGCGGGGAGGAGTGACGAGCAGTACTTC
v_gene: TRBV18
d_gene: TRBD2
abundance: .
j_gene: TRBJ2-7

CDR3aa: CASSQSGQPYEQYF
CDR3nt: TGTGCCAGCAGCCAATCTGGACAGCCCTACGAGCAGTACTTC
v_gene: TRBV7-6
d_gene: .
abundance: .
j_gene: TRBJ2-7

CDR3aa: CASSLVPEETQYF
CDR3nt: TGTGCCAGCAGCTTGGTGCCCGAGGAGACCCAGTACTTC
v_gene: TRBV5-4
d_gene: .
abundance: .
j_gene: TRBJ2-5

CDR3aa: CSVPPTGTGDENEQFF
CDR3nt: TGCAGCGTCCCCCCCACCGGGACAGGGGATGAGAATGAGCAGTTCTTC
v_gene: TRBV29-1
d_gene: TRBD1
abundance: .
j_gene: TRBJ2-1

CDR3aa: CASSQEWGEWSNQPQHF
CDR3nt: TGCGCCAGCAGCCAAGAATGGGGAGAGTGGAGCAATCAGCCCCAGCATTTT
v_gene: TRBV4-3
d_gene: .
abundance: .
j_gene: TRBJ1-5

CDR3aa: CASSVASGLSYEQYF
CDR3nt: TGTGCCAGCAGCGTAGCGTCAGGCCTCTCCTACGAGCAGTACTTC
v_gene: TRBV9
d_gene: .
abundance: .
j_gene: TRBJ2-7

CDR3aa: CASSRDRGPASNTIYF
CDR3nt: TGTGCCAGCAGTCGCGACAGGGGGCCCGCTTCGAACACCATATATTTT
v_gene: TRBV6-2/TRBV6-3
d_gene: TRBD1
abundance: .
j_gene: TRBJ1-3

CDR3aa: CASSSRDRFVEQYF
CDR3nt: TGTGCCAGCAGCTCCCGGGACAGGTTCGTAGAGCAGTACTTC
v_gene: TRBV7-9
d_gene: TRBD1
abundance: once
j_gene: TRBJ2-7

CDR3aa: CSAGGTGLSGNTIYF
CDR3nt: TGCAGCGCTGGGGGGACAGGCCTCTCTGGAAACACCATATATTTT
v_gene: TRBV29-1
d_gene: TRBD1
abundance: .
j_gene: TRBJ1-3

CDR3aa: CASKEGQGNTEAFF
CDR3nt: TGTGCCAGCAAAGAAGGGCAGGGGAACACTGAAGCTTTCTTT
v_gene: TRBV6-5
d_gene: .
abundance: once
j_gene: TRBJ1-1